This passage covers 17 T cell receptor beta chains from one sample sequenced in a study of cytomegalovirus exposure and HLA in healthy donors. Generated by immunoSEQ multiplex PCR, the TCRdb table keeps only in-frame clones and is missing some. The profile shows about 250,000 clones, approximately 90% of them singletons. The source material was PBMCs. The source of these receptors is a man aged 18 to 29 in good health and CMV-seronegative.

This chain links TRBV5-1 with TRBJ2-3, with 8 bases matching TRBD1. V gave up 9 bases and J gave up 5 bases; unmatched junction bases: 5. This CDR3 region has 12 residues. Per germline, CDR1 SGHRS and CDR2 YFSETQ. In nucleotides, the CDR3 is TGCGCCACCCAGGGGGCAGGAGATACGCAGTATTTT. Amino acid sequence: CATQGAGDTQYF.

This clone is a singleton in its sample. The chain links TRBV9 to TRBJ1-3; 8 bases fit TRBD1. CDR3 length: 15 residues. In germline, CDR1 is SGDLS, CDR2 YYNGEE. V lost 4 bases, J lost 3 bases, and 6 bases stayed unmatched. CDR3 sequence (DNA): TGTGCCAGCAGCCCGACAGGGGCGGGTGGAAACACCATATATTTT. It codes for CASSPTGAGGNTIYF.

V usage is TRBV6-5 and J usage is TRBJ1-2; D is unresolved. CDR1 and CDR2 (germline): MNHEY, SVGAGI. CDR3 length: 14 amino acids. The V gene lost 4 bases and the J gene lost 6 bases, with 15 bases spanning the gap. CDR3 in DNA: TGTGCCAGCAGTTTTCTGGTGGGGAGTGATGGCTACACCTTC. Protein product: CASSFLVGSDGYTF.

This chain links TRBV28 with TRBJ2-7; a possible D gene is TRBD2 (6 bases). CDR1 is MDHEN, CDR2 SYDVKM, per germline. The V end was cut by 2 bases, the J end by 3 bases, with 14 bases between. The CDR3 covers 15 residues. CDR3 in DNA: TGTGCCAGCAGTTTACCCGCGGGGAGTTTCTACGAGCAGTACTTC. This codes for CASSLPAGSFYEQYF. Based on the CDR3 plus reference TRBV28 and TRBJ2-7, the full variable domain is DVKVTQSSRYLVKRTGEKVFLECVQDMDHENMFWYRQDPGLGLRLIYFSYDVKMKEKGDIPEGYSVSREKKERFSLILESASTNQTSMYLCASSLPAGSFYEQYFGPGTRLTVT.

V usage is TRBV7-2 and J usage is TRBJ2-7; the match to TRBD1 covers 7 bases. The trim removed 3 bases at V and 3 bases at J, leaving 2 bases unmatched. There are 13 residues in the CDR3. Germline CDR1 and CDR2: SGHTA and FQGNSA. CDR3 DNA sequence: TGTGCCAGCAGCTTCTACAGGGGCTACGAGCAGTACTTC. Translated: CASSFYRGYEQYF.

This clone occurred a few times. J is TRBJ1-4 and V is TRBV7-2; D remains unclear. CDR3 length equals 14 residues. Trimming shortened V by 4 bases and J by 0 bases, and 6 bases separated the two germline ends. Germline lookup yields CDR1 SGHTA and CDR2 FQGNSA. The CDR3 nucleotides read TGTGCCAGCAGCTCACAAGCAACTAATGAAAAACTGTTTTTT. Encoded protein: CASSSQATNEKLFF.

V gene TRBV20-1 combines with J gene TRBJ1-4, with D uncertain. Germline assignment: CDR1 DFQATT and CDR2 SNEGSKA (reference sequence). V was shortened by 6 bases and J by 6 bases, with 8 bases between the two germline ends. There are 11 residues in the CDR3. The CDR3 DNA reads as TGCAGTGCCCAGGCGCATGAAAAACTGTTTTTT. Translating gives CSAQAHEKLFF.

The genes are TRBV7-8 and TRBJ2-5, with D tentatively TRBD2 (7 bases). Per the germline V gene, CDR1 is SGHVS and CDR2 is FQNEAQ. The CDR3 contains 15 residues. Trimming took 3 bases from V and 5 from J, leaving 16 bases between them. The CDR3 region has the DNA TGTGCCAGCAGCTTTAATATGGGGGGGCAGGAGACCCAGTACTTC. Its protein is CASSFNMGGQETQYF.

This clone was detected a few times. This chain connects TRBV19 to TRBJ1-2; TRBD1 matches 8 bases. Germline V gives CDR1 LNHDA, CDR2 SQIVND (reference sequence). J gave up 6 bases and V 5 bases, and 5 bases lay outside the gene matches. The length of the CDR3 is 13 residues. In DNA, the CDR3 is TGTGCCAGTAGTCGTCTACAGGGGGATGGCTACACCTTC. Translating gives CASSRLQGDGYTF.

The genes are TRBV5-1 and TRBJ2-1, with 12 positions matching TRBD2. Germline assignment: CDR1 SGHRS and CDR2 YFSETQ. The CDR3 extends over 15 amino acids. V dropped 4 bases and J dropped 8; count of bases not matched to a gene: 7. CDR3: CASSALAGGPDEQFF. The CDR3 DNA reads TGCGCCAGCAGCGCCCTAGCGGGAGGGCCTGATGAGCAGTTCTTC.

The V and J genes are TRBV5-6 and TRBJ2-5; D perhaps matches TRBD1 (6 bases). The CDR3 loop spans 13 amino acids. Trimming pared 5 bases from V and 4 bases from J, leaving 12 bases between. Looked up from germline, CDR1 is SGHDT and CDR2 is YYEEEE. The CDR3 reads CASRPGHLETQYF. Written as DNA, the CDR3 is TGTGCCAGCAGACCGGGACACCTAGAGACCCAGTACTTC.

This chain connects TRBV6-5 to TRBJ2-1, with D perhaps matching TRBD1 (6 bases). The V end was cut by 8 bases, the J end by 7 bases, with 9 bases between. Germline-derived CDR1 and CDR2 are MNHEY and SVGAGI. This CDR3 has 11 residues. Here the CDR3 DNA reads TGTGCCAGCTACACAGGGAATGAGCAGTTCTTC. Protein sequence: CASYTGNEQFF.

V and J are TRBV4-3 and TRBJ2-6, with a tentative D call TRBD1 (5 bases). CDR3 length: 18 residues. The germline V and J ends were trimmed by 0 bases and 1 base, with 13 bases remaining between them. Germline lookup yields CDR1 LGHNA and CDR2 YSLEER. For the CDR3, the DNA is TGCGCCAGCAGCCAAGATTGGCAGGGTGGATCTGGGGCCAACGTCCTGACTTTC. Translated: CASSQDWQGGSGANVLTF.

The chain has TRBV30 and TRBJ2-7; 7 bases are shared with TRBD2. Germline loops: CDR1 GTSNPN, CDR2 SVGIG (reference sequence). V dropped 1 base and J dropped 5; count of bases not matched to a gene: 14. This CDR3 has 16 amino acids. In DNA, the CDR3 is TGTGCCTGGAGTGGGGGGGTGGCGGGAGAGGGACACGAGCAGTACTTC. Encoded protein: CAWSGGVAGEGHEQYF.

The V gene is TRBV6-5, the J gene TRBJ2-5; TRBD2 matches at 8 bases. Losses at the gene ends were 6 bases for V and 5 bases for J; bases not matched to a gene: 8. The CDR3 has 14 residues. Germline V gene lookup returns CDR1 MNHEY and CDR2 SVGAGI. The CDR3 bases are TGTGCCAGCAGGCCGGGACTAGGAGGGGAGACCCAGTACTTC. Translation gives CASRPGLGGETQYF.

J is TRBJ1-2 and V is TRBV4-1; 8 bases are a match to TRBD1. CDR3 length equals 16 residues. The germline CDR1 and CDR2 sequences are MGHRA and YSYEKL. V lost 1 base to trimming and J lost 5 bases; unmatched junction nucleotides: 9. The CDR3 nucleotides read TGCGCCAGCAGCCAAGCTTTTACAGGGGGGCCATATGGCTACACCTTC. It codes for CASSQAFTGGPYGYTF.

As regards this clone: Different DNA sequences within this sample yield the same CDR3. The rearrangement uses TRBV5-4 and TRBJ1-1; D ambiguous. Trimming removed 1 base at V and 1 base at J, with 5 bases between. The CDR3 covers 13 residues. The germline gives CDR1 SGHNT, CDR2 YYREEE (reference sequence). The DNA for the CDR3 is TGTGCCAGCAGCTTGCGCGAGAACACTGAAGCTTTCTTT. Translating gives CASSLRENTEAFF.